These 20 T cell receptor beta chains originate from one sample sequenced in a study of T cell responses to AZD1222 COVID-19 vaccine. TCRdb's copy holds only in-frame clones and misses some; the assay was immunoSEQ multiplex PCR. The table shows some 100,000 clones, with around 84% occurring only once. Here the sequenced sample was peripheral blood, taken on day 0 of AZD1222 vaccination. These receptor sequences come from an adult in good health.

The chain carries TRBV6-2 or TRBV6-3 and TRBJ1-2; tentatively, D is TRBD1 (6 bases). CDR3 size: 17 residues. Germline V CDR1 and CDR2: MNHEY, SVGEGT. The ends were cut back, 6 bases at V and 5 bases at J, with 25 bases in the middle. The CDR3 protein is CASSPTGNEKVSYGYTF. Here the CDR3 DNA reads TGTGCCAGCAGCCCTACAGGGAATGAGAAGGTCTCTTATGGCTACACCTTC.

The sample holds one count of this clone. V and J are TRBV6-2 or TRBV6-3 and TRBJ2-7; D remains ambiguous. The CDR3 is 12 residues long. Germline loops: CDR1 MNHEY, CDR2 SVGEGT. V gave up 4 bases and J gave up 1 base, with 5 bases separating them. The CDR3 reads CASSSWSYEQYF. The CDR3 nucleotides read TGTGCCAGCAGTTCCTGGTCCTACGAGCAGTACTTC.

V is TRBV5-1 and J is TRBJ2-1; 10 nucleotides line up with TRBD2. The CDR3 is made up of 16 amino acids. In germline, CDR1 is SGHRS, CDR2 YFSETQ. V shed 4 bases and J 4 bases; nucleotides not matched to a gene: 8. The DNA of the CDR3 is TGCGCCAGCAGCAGGGGGGGAGCGGGAGGGTACAATGAGCAGTTCTTC. Its translation is CASSRGGAGGYNEQFF.

V gene TRBV5-1 combines with J gene TRBJ2-3; D gene uncertain. V shed 1 base and J shed 5 bases, with 8 bases lying between them. Germline V gene data show CDR1 as SGHRS and CDR2 as YFSETQ. The length of the CDR3 is 13 residues. The CDR3 nucleotides are TGCGCCAGCAGCTTGACGGTGGGAGATACGCAGTATTTT. It codes for CASSLTVGDTQYF. The full variable domain, completed using reference TRBV5-1 and TRBJ2-3, is KAGVTQTPRYLIKTRGQQVTLSCSPISGHRSVSWYQQTPGQGLQFLFEYFSETQRNKGNFPGRFSGRQFSNSRSEMNVSTLELGDSALYLCASSLTVGDTQYFGPGTRLTVL.

A remark on this clone: Other DNA sequences within the sample encode an identical CDR3. The CDR3 is CASTGTYEQYF. The CDR3 DNA is TGTGCCAGCACCGGGACCTACGAGCAGTACTTC. This chain joins TRBV6-5 and TRBJ2-7; a weak D match, TRBD2 (5 bases). CDR1 is MNHEY and CDR2 is SVGAGI in the germline V gene. V lost 7 bases and J 2 bases, leaving 6 bases between the germline ends. The CDR3 sequence is 11 residues long.

The chain recombines TRBV2 with TRBJ2-1; tentatively, D is TRBD1 (6 bases). Germline-derived CDR1 and CDR2 are SNHLY and FYNNEI. The CDR3 spans 16 residues. The V end was cut by 3 bases, the J end by 5 bases, with 17 bases between. The CDR3 is CASSDFYRDRDNEQFF. In DNA form, the CDR3 reads TGTGCCAGCAGTGATTTTTACAGGGATAGGGACAATGAGCAGTTCTTC.

The chain combines TRBV5-1 with TRBJ1-1; 10 positions match TRBD1. V lost 5 bases and J lost 6; bases outside the gene matches: 7. Germline V CDR1 and CDR2: SGHRS, YFSETQ. The CDR3 spans 14 residues. The DNA of the CDR3 is TGCGCCAGCAGACACCCCGGGACAGGGGCTGAAGCTTTCTTT. Protein: CASRHPGTGAEAFF.

The chain links TRBV5-1 to TRBJ1-1; unclear D gene. The CDR3 is made up of 12 amino acids. Germline V gives CDR1 SGHRS, CDR2 YFSETQ. Trimming stripped 4 bases from V and 7 bases from J, with 11 bases between. CDR3 DNA: TGCGCCAGCAGCCCAGGACTGGGTGAAGCTTTCTTT. It is translated as CASSPGLGEAFF.

The V call is TRBV7-9, the J call TRBJ2-2; maybe TRBD1 (5 bases). The V end lost 1 base, the J end lost 1 base, and 10 bases lay between the germline ends. There are 16 residues in the CDR3. Germline CDR1 is SEHNR and CDR2 is FQNEAQ (reference sequence). The CDR3 loop is CASSLVAGLNTGELFF. The CDR3 coding sequence is TGTGCCAGCAGCTTAGTCGCAGGGCTGAACACCGGGGAGCTGTTTTTT.

The V call is TRBV30, the J call TRBJ1-1; TRBD1 might be the D (6 bases). This CDR3 spans 14 amino acids. CDR1 and CDR2 (germline): GTSNPN, SVGIG (reference sequence). V gave up 3 bases and J gave up 1 base, with 12 bases separating them. CDR3 DNA: TGTGCCTGGAGCCCCCCGACAGGGAACACTGAAGCTTTCTTT. This sequence encodes CAWSPPTGNTEAFF.

This chain connects TRBV6-5 to TRBJ2-5; D not certain. This CDR3 has 14 residues. V gave up 2 bases and J gave up 5 bases, with 12 bases separating them. CDR1 MNHEY and CDR2 SVGAGI come from the germline V gene. CDR3 residues: CASSYSRTSETQYF. The CDR3 DNA reads as TGTGCCAGCAGTTACAGTAGGACGTCTGAGACCCAGTACTTC.

This sequence joins TRBV12-3 or TRBV12-4 and TRBJ1-3, with D uncertain. Trimming removed 7 bases from V and 3 bases from J, with 10 bases in between. The CDR3 consists of 13 residues. CDR3 nucleotide sequence: TGTGCCAGCATATACTACCTTGGAAACACCATATATTTT. Amino acids: CASIYYLGNTIYF.

The chain carries TRBV2 and TRBJ2-3; 7 bases agree with TRBD1. Germline V gene data show CDR1 as SNHLY and CDR2 as FYNNEI. With V trimmed by 11 bases and J by 6 bases, 11 bases remained unmatched. The CDR3 loop spans 13 amino acids. For the CDR3, the DNA is TGTGCCGGTTCGGGACAGCCTGGGGATACGCAGTATTTT. This codes for CAGSGQPGDTQYF.

The genes are TRBV15 and TRBJ2-3; 8 nucleotides match TRBD2. The CDR3 loop spans 16 amino acids. J gave up 5 bases and V 0 bases, and 7 bases lay outside the gene matches. Germline lookup yields CDR1 LNHNV and CDR2 YYDKDF (reference sequence). The CDR3 bases are TGTGCCACCAGCAGAGAGGTCGGGAGGGCCGGAGATACGCAGTATTTT. It specifies CATSREVGRAGDTQYF. Full variable domain (missing parts from reference TRBV15 and TRBJ2-3): DAMVIQNPRYQVTQFGKPVTLSCSQTLNHNVMYWYQQKSSQAPKLLFHYYDKDFNNEADTPDNFQSRRPNTSFCFLDIRSPGLGDTAMYLCATSREVGRAGDTQYFGPGTRLTVL.

The chain has TRBV20-1 and TRBJ2-7, with a tentative D call TRBD1 (6 bases). V gave up 3 bases and J gave up 3 bases, with 12 bases separating them. This CDR3 spans 13 amino acids. Germline lookup yields CDR1 DFQATT and CDR2 SNEGSKA (reference sequence). CDR3 sequence reads: CSASLGGGYEQYF. The CDR3 region has the DNA TGCAGTGCTAGTTTAGGGGGTGGCTACGAGCAGTACTTC.

The rearrangement links TRBV7-2 to TRBJ2-2; D may match TRBD1 or TRBD2 (5 bases each). With 5 bases removed from V and 1 base from J, the gap between germline ends came to 11 bases. The CDR3 spans 15 residues. CDR1 and CDR2 (germline): SGHTA, FQGNSA. Here the CDR3 DNA reads TGTGCCAGCAGCGACCCGGGACGGAACACCGGGGAGCTGTTTTTT. Encoded protein: CASSDPGRNTGELFF.

The chain recombines TRBV11-1 with TRBJ1-1, with D maybe TRBD1 (6 bases). The V gene's germline CDR1 is SGHAT and CDR2 FQDESV (reference sequence). The CDR3 extends over 14 amino acids. Trimming cost V 5 bases and J 1 base, with 11 bases left between them. In DNA, the CDR3 is TGTGCCAGCAGCCCCGACAGGACGAACACTGAAGCTTTCTTT. Protein product: CASSPDRTNTEAFF.

Note on this clone: The junction and the germline gene differ at one end; a read error may be behind it. The J gene is TRBJ1-2, the V gene TRBV6-1, with D possibly matching TRBD1 (6 bases). The CDR3 spans 12 residues. CDR1 and CDR2 from the germline V gene are MNHNS and SASEGT. The CDR3 sequence: CASREGQIGYTF. The CDR3 DNA reads as TGTGCCAGCAGGGAAGGACAGATCGGCTACACCTTC.

The genes are TRBV29-1 and TRBJ1-2; 10 bases fit TRBD1. Germline values: CDR1 SQVTM, CDR2 ANQGSEA. This CDR3 region has 14 residues. The J segment lost 5 bases and the V segment lost 4 bases, leaving 7 bases of the junction unmatched. The CDR3 nucleotides read TGCAGCGTTGTTGGGACAGGGGAAGTATATGGCTACACCTTC. Translation: CSVVGTGEVYGYTF.

The rearrangement links TRBV28 to TRBJ2-2; D is possibly TRBD2 (6 bases). The germline V gene has CDR1 MDHEN and CDR2 SYDVKM. Trimming stripped 2 bases from V and 7 bases from J, with 11 bases between. This CDR3 is built from 14 residues. The CDR3 DNA reads as TGTGCCAGCAGTTTAAGAGGAGGGCACGGGGAGCTGTTTTTT. This gives the protein CASSLRGGHGELFF.